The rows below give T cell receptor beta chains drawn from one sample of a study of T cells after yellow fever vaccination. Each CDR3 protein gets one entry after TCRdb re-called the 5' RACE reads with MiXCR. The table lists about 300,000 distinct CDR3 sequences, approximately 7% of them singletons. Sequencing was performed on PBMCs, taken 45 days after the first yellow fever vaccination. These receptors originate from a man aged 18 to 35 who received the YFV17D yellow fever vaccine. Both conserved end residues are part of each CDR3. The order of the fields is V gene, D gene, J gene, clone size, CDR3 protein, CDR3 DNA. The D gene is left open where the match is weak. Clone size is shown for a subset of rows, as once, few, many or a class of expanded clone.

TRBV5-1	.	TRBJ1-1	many	CASGQLTAGLEAFF	TGCGCCAGCGGCCAGCTCACGGCAGGGCTTGAAGCTTTCTTT
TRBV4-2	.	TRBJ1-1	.	CASSQVGGDPNTEAFF	TGTGCCAGCAGCCAAGTTGGGGGGGATCCCAACACTGAAGCTTTCTTT
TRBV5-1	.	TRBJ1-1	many	CASTLDGGRTEAFF	TGCGCCAGCACTCTGGACGGGGGTAGGACTGAAGCTTTCTTT
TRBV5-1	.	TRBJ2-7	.	CASSWGDEQYF	TGCGCCAGCAGTTGGGGGGACGAGCAGTACTTC
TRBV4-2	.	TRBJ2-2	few	CASSQFGGPGELFF	TGTGCCAGCAGCCAATTCGGTGGCCCCGGGGAGCTGTTTTTT
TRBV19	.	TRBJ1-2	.	CASSADRLTGGYTF	TGTGCCAGTAGTGCAGACCGACTGACGGGAGGCTACACCTTC
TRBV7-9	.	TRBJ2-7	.	CASSLKSGDYEQYF	TGTGCCAGCAGCTTAAAATCAGGGGATTACGAGCAGTACTTC
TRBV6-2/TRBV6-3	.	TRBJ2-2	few	CASSYTRTLNTGELFF	TGTGCCAGCAGTTACACTCGGACTTTGAACACCGGGGAGCTGTTTTTT
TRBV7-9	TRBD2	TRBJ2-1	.	CAGKTSGGNNEQFF	TGTGCCGGAAAAACTAGCGGGGGGAACAATGAGCAGTTCTTC
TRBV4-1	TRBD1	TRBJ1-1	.	CASSQVGQGAGGTEAFF	TGCGCCAGCAGCCAAGTAGGACAGGGGGCTGGTGGCACTGAAGCTTTCTTT
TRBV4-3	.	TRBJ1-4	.	CASSQEIGIWTLAEKLFF	TGCGCCAGCAGCCAAGAAATCGGAATTTGGACACTAGCTGAAAAACTGTTTTTT
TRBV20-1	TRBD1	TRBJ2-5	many	CSAGGRQGVGTQYF	TGCAGTGCTGGGGGCCGACAGGGGGTAGGGACCCAGTACTTC
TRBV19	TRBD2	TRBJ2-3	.	CASSSGLAGGRPRDTQYF	TGTGCCAGTAGTTCCGGACTAGCGGGGGGGCGGCCCCGGGATACGCAGTATTTT
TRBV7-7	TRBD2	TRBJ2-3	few	CASSLQLAGTDTQYF	TGTGCTAGCAGCTTACAACTAGCGGGCACAGATACGCAGTATTTT
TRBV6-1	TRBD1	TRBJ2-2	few	CASPQGAYTGELFF	TGTGCCAGCCCACAGGGGGCATACACCGGGGAGCTGTTTTTT
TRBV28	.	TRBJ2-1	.	CAGSASMWNEQFF	TGTGCCGGCAGTGCTAGTATGTGGAATGAGCAGTTCTTC
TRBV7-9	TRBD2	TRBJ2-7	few	CASSPRTSYSYEQYF	TGTGCCAGCAGCCCGCGGACTAGCTACTCCTACGAGCAGTACTTC
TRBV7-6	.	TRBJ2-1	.	CASSLSLRGRRRYNEQFF	TGTGCCAGCAGCTTAAGTCTCCGGGGGCGCCGAAGATACAATGAGCAGTTCTTC
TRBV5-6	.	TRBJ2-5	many	CASSLGFRQETQYF	TGTGCCAGCAGCTTGGGGTTCAGACAAGAGACCCAGTACTTC
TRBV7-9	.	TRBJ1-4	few	CASSLNQEDEKLFF	TGTGCCAGCAGCTTAAACCAGGAGGATGAAAAACTGTTTTTT
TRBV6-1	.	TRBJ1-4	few	CASREGTTNEKLFF	TGTGCCAGCAGGGAGGGGACGACTAATGAAAAACTGTTTTTT
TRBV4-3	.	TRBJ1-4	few	CASSQLTLSANEKLFF	TGCGCCAGCAGCCAACTGACCCTCTCGGCTAATGAAAAACTGTTTTTT
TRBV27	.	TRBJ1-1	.	CASSLSVRSMNTEAFF	TGTGCCAGCAGTTTATCTGTCAGAAGCATGAACACTGAAGCTTTCTTT